The T cell receptor beta chain described here comes from a study of T cells in Graves' hyperthyroidism and ophthalmopathy. This CDR3 comprises 13 residues. Between the trimmed V and J ends, which lost 5 bases and 4 bases, there was a span of 14 bases. The germline gives CDR1 DFQATT, CDR2 SNEGSKA (reference sequence). The TCR beta CDR3 regions underwent amplification using RNA transcripts as the source. The HTBI primer set served for first-round RT-PCR of the TCR CDR3. TCRdb reanalysed the multiplex PCR reads using MiXCR and keeps one entry per CDR3 protein. This table has about 290,000 distinct CDR3 sequences, 12% to 15% appearing once. This clonotype was observed many times. On the basis of clinical symptoms, serum thyroxine and TRAb, thyroid ultrasound and orbital computed tomography, diagnoses were made. The blood sample predates any ophthalmopathy symptoms, coming from first hyperthyroidism diagnosis.

Sample: blood. This chain links TRBV20-1 with TRBJ1-1; no firm D call. This TCR derives from a woman in her forties or fifties with Graves' hyperthyroidism that later progressed to Graves' ophthalmopathy. The CDR3 coding sequence is TGCAGTGCTGCCGCATTGGTTGGCACTGAAGCTTTCTTT. It encodes CSAAALVGTEAFF.